This T cell receptor (beta chain) was recovered during a study of blood T cell repertoires in COVID-19. The wider study: The study drew acute and convalescent COVID-19 samples from the United States, Italy and Spain.

Produced via immunoSEQ multiplex PCR; TCRdb's table is partial and in-frame only. The table records 44,000 or so clones, less than 90% of them present only once. CDR1 and CDR2 (germline): SGHTA, FQGNSA. V trimming: 4 bases; J trimming: 8 bases; junction bases outside the gene matches: 19. The CDR3 contains 18 residues. Material: peripheral blood. The chain has TRBV7-2 and TRBJ2-1, with TRBD1 matching over 8 bases. This TCR came from a human donor in a cohort sampled during active COVID-19. Here the CDR3 DNA reads TGTGCCAGCAGCTCAGGACAGGGCCATCTTTCCGCTTCCGATGAGCAGTTCTTC. Translated: CASSSGQGHLSASDEQFF.